This TCR beta chain was identified in a study of cytomegalovirus exposure and HLA in healthy donors. The junction had 1 base not matched to a gene; V was cut back by 1 base and J by 6 bases. CDR1 is LNHDA and CDR2 is SQIVND in the germline V gene (reference sequence). The CDR3 has 16 residues. Turning to this clone: Its cognate antigen is unknown.

Overall study findings and caveats: Among CMV-associated TCR beta chains, most appeared HLA-restricted in a later analysis. A later analysis reportedly found that, within productive TCRs, an Asian-associated ancestry cluster had fewer N-insertions than the mean observed across the roughly 670 donors. The study put 150 to 200 TCR beta chains on its list as cytomegalovirus-associated. At a 0.05 false discovery rate, a later analysis found around 17,000 TCR beta sequences to be associated with HLA alleles.

With 60 Vbeta and 13 Jbeta primers, the PCR was carried out. Generated by immunoSEQ multiplex PCR, the TCRdb table keeps only in-frame clones and is missing some. The sample lists 110,000 to 150,000 clones; around 79% were seen once. The chain employs TRBV19 and TRBJ2-3, with 16 positions matching TRBD2. The source material was PBMCs. This receptor was identified in a male donor in good health and CMV-seronegative. CDR3 protein: CASSIGGLAGGDTQYF. The CDR3 DNA sequence: TGTGCCAGTAGTATAGGGGGACTAGCGGGAGGGGATACGCAGTATTTT. Drawing the rest from reference TRBV19 and TRBJ2-3, the complete variable domain is DGGITQSPKYLFRKEGQNVTLSCEQNLNHDAMYWYRQDPGQGLRLIYYSQIVNDFQKGDIAEGYSVSREKKESFPLTVTSAQKNPTAFYLCASSIGGLAGGDTQYFGPGTRLTVL.